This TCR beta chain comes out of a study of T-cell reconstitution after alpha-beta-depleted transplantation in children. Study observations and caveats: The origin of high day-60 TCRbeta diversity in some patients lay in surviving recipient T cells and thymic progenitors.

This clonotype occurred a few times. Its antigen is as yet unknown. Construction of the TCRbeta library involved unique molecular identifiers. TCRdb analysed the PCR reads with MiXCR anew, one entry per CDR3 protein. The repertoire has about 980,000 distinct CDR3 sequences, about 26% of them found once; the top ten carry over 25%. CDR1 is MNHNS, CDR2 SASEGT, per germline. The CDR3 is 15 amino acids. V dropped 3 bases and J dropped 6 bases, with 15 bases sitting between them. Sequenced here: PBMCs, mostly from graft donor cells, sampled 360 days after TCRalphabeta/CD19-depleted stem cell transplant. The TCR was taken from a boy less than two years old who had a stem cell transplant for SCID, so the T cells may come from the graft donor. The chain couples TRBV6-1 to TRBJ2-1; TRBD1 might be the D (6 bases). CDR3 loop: CASSERGTRGNEQFF. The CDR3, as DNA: TGTGCCAGCAGTGAGAGGGGGACCCGGGGCAATGAGCAGTTCTTC.